The entry that follows covers one TCR beta chain sequence. This specimen comes from a study of blood T cell repertoires in COVID-19. Looking at the study overall: Donors in the United States, Italy and Spain gave samples during acute or convalescent COVID-19.

The germline V and J ends were trimmed by 0 bases and 3 bases, with 6 bases remaining between them. CDR3 size: 14 residues. Germline V CDR1 and CDR2: SGDLS, YYNGEE. Clones were read by immunoSEQ multiplex PCR, and TCRdb kept only the in-frame ones, dropping some. The sample has fewer than 200,000 clones, roughly 81% seen once. The gene calls are TRBV9 and TRBJ2-2; possible D gene TRBD2, 6 bases. The specimen sequenced was peripheral blood. The clonotype comes from a man aged 40-49 years who had recovered from COVID-19. The CDR3: CASSVAGDTGELFF. CDR3 bases: TGTGCCAGCAGCGTAGCGGGGGACACCGGGGAGCTGTTTTTT.